Listed below are T cell receptor beta chains from one sample, sequenced in a study of cytomegalovirus exposure and HLA in healthy donors. Method: immunoSEQ multiplex PCR; TCRdb's copy keeps in-frame clones and lacks some. The table shows 70,000 to 100,000 clones, with about four fifths occurring only once. The sample taken for sequencing was PBMCs. Receptors were obtained from a man in his fifties in good health and CMV-seropositive. Both conserved end residues are part of each CDR3. Fields, in order: J gene, V gene, clone size, D gene, CDR3 DNA, CDR3 protein. The D gene is left open where the match is weak. Size is stated for part of the rows, as once, few or many counts, or as a class when the clone is expanded.

TRBJ2-1 | TRBV7-9 | - | TRBD2 | TGTGCCAGCAGCTTAGCCAAGGCGGGAGGGTACAATGAGCAGTTCTTC | CASSLAKAGGYNEQFF
TRBJ2-1 | TRBV5-4 | - | - | TGTGCCAGCAGCTCACCGGGACGCGGGACCTACAATGAGCAGTTCTTC | CASSSPGRGTYNEQFF
TRBJ2-7 | TRBV5-1 | - | - | TGCGCCAGCAGCTTGGGTTCTAACAGATATCTCGAGCAGTACTTC | CASSLGSNRYLEQYF
TRBJ1-1 | TRBV2 | - | - | TGTGCCAGCAGTGGCGAGGTGAACACTGAAGCTTTCTTT | CASSGEVNTEAFF
TRBJ2-6 | TRBV18 | - | - | TGTGCCAGCTCACCAGGGAGCTCTGGGGCCAACGTCCTGACTTTC | CASSPGSSGANVLTF
TRBJ2-5 | TRBV10-2 | - | TRBD2 | TGCGCCAGCTCGACTAGCGGGAGGTCTGTAGAGACCCAGTACTTC | CASSTSGRSVETQYF
TRBJ1-2 | TRBV2 | - | TRBD1 | TGTGCCAGCAGTGAAGAGACAGGGAGGGGCTACACCTTC | CASSEETGRGYTF
TRBJ2-1 | TRBV6-1 | - | - | TGTGCCAGCAGTGATTTGGGGGCTCGATGGAATGAGCAGTTCTTC | CASSDLGARWNEQFF
TRBJ2-5 | TRBV7-6 | - | TRBD2 | TGTGCCAGCAGCCTCAAAGAGGGACTAGCGGGAGAGAGACAAGAGACCCAGTACTTC | CASSLKEGLAGERQETQYF
TRBJ2-5 | TRBV11-2 | - | TRBD1 | TGTGCCAGCAGCTCGACAGGGGGGATGGAGACCCAGTACTTC | CASSSTGGMETQYF
TRBJ1-2 | TRBV20-1 | - | - | TGCAGTGCTAGAGGACAGCACTACACCTTC | CSARGQHYTF
TRBJ2-1 | TRBV10-3 | - | - | TGTGCCATCAGCCCTAACAATGAGCAGTTCTTC | CAISPNNEQFF
TRBJ1-1 | TRBV6-5 | - | - | TGTGCCAGCAGGTCCCCCGGGGGAAACACTGAAGCTTTCTTT | CASRSPGGNTEAFF
TRBJ2-1 | TRBV25-1 | once | TRBD2 | TGTGCCCCCGGGAGGCCCTACGGGGATGAGCAGTTCTTC | CAPGRPYGDEQFF
TRBJ2-2 | TRBV7-8 | - | - | TGTGCCAGCAGCCCCCTGAAGCGCACCGGGGAGCTGTTTTTT | CASSPLKRTGELFF
TRBJ2-2 | TRBV5-4 | few | - | TGTGCCAGCAGTACTATTACCGGGGAGCTGTTTTTT | CASSTITGELFF
TRBJ1-6 | TRBV30 | - | - | TGTGCCTGGAGTGTATCCGTTAATTCACCCCTCCACTTT | CAWSVSVNSPLHF
TRBJ1-1 | TRBV9 | - | - | TGTGCCAGCAGCGCCGGGGGGCTTGAAGCTTTCTTT | CASSAGGLEAFF
TRBJ2-7 | TRBV5-6 | - | - | TGTGCCAGCAGCTTGGTTAGGGGGAGCTACGAGCAGTACTTC | CASSLVRGSYEQYF
TRBJ2-5 | TRBV2 | - | TRBD2 | TGTGCCAGCAGTGAACCTGGCGGGAGTTCGGTGAAGACCCAGTACTTC | CASSEPGGSSVKTQYF
TRBJ2-4 | TRBV2 | - | TRBD1 | TGTGCCAGCAGTGATCAGGGGGGACAGGGGGCTTCAAACAGTCAGTACTTC | CASSDQGGQGASNSQYF
TRBJ2-1 | TRBV9 | - | TRBD2 | TGTGCCAGCAGCGCGATCGGGAGGCCCTCCTACAATGAGCAGTTCTTC | CASSAIGRPSYNEQFF
TRBJ2-7 | TRBV13 | once | - | TGTGCCAGCAGCCGCTGGACTACTGACGAGCAGTACTTC | CASSRWTTDEQYF
TRBJ2-6 | TRBV5-1 | few | - | TGCGCCAGCAGCGTGACAGACGGGGCCAACGTCCTGACTTTC | CASSVTDGANVLTF
TRBJ2-5 | TRBV7-9 | - | - | TGTGCCAGCAGCTTATCTAGCGGAGGGGGGGGGACCCAGTACTTC | CASSLSSGGGGTQYF
TRBJ1-5 | TRBV19 | - | TRBD1 | TGTGCCAGTAGTTGGGGACAGGACTATAGCAATCAGCCCCAGCATTTT | CASSWGQDYSNQPQHF
TRBJ1-2 | TRBV6-1 | - | TRBD1 | TGTGCCAGCGTGCCCTCAGGGGGAGCTAACTATGGCTACACCTTC | CASVPSGGANYGYTF
TRBJ1-1 | TRBV2 | - | - | TGTGCCAGCAGCCCACAAACGAACACTGAAGCTTTCTTT | CASSPQTNTEAFF
TRBJ1-2 | TRBV6-5 | - | TRBD1 | TGTGCCAGCAGTCCAGCCGACAGGGGACCCTATGGCTACACCTTC | CASSPADRGPYGYTF
TRBJ1-2 | TRBV7-2 | - | - | TGTGCCAGCAGCTCACAGGGCTCTAACTATGGCTACACCTTC | CASSSQGSNYGYTF
TRBJ2-3 | TRBV6-1 | - | - | TGTGCCAGCAGAGGGGGGGCAGATACGCAGTATTTT | CASRGGADTQYF
TRBJ2-5 | TRBV11-2 | - | TRBD1 | TGTGCCAGCAGCCCAGGACAGGGCTCGGAGACCCAGTACTTC | CASSPGQGSETQYF
TRBJ1-2 | TRBV5-1 | - | TRBD1 | TGCGCCAGCAGCCCCGACAGGGAAAACTATGGCTACACCTTC | CASSPDRENYGYTF
TRBJ1-1 | TRBV27 | - | - | TGTGCCAGCAGTTTAGGTTCCGAGGTAGGCACTGAAGCTTTCTTT | CASSLGSEVGTEAFF
TRBJ2-4 | TRBV11-2 | - | - | TGTGCCAGCAGCTTAGTCCCGAGACTAGCCAAAAACATTCAGTACTTC | CASSLVPRLAKNIQYF
TRBJ2-5 | TRBV27 | - | - | TGTGCCAGCTCCCCGGTAGCGGTTCATGGGACCCAGTACTTC | CASSPVAVHGTQYF
TRBJ2-6 | TRBV4-1 | - | - | TGCGCCAGCAGCCAAGACGGCAGGGGAGTTCCTGGGGCCAACGTCCTGACTTTC | CASSQDGRGVPGANVLTF
TRBJ2-3 | TRBV19 | - | TRBD2 | TGTGCCAGTAGGGGGAGGGTCCAAAGCACAGATACGCAGTATTTT | CASRGRVQSTDTQYF
TRBJ2-1 | TRBV29-1 | - | - | TGCAGCGGTCTGCGAAACCGGGGCAATGAGCAGTTCTTC | CSGLRNRGNEQFF
TRBJ2-7 | TRBV9 | - | - | TGTGCCAGCAGCGTCGGGACTCGTAACCTCTACGAGCAGTACTTC | CASSVGTRNLYEQYF
TRBJ2-3 | TRBV27 | - | TRBD2 | TGTGCCAGCAGTTTATCACTAGCGGGTGGAGCTCATACGCAGTATTTT | CASSLSLAGGAHTQYF
TRBJ1-5 | TRBV6-5 | - | TRBD1 | TGTGCCAGCAGTTCTACAGGGGTAGGTAATCAGCCCCAGCATTTT | CASSSTGVGNQPQHF